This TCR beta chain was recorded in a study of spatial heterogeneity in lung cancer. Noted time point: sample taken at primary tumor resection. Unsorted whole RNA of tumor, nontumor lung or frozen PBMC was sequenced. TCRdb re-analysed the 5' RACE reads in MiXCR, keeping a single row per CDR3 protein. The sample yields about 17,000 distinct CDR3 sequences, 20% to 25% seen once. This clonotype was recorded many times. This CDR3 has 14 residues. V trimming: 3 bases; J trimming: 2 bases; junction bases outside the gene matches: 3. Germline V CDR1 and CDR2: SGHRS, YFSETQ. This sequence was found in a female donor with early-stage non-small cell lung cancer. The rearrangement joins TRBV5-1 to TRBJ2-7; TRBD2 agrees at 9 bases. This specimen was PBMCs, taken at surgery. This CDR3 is CASSSASGAYEQYF. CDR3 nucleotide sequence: TGCGCCAGCAGCTCCGCTAGCGGGGCCTACGAGCAGTACTTC.